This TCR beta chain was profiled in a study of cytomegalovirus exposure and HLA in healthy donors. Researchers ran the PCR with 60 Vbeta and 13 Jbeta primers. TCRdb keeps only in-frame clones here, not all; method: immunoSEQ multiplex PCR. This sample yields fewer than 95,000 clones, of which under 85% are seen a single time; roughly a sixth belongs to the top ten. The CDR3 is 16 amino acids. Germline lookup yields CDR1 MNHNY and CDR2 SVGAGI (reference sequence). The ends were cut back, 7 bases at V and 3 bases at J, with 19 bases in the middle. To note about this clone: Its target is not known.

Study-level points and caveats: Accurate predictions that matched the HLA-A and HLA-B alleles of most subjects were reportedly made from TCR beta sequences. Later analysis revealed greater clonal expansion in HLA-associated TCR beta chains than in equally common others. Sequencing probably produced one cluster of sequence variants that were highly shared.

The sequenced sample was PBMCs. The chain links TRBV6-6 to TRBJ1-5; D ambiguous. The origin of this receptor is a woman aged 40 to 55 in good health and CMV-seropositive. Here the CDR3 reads CASTSGSGVVNQPQHF. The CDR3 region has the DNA TGTGCCAGCACCTCGGGATCGGGCGTAGTCAATCAGCCCCAGCATTTT.